This is a list of T cell receptor beta chains from one sample in a study of T-cell reconstitution after alpha-beta-depleted transplantation in children. Using its own MiXCR run on the PCR reads, TCRdb lists one record per CDR3 protein. The repertoire includes hundreds of thousands of distinct CDR3 sequences, 15% to 20% of them detected once, and approximately 1% sits in the top ten. The specimen comprised PBMCs from the stem cell graft donor, sampled from the stem cell graft. These receptors all come from a human donor who donated a stem cell graft to a child with acute myeloid leukemia. The CDR3 runs from the conserved cysteine through the conserved F or W. The order of the fields is D gene, J gene, V gene, clone size, CDR3 DNA, CDR3 protein. D genes are given only for firm matches. The listing skips clone size in some rows; elsewhere it reads once, few, many or a size class.

D gene: TRBD1
J gene: TRBJ1-1
V gene: TRBV20-1
clone size: many
CDR3 DNA: TGCAGTGTACGGCGACAGGGTAACACTGAAGCTTTCTTT
CDR3 protein: CSVRRQGNTEAFF

D gene: NA
J gene: TRBJ1-1
V gene: TRBV6-6
clone size: many
CDR3 DNA: TGTGCCAGCAGTGCTGGGGGAGCTGAAGCTTTCTTT
CDR3 protein: CASSAGGAEAFF

D gene: TRBD2
J gene: TRBJ2-5
V gene: TRBV4-2
clone size: few
CDR3 DNA: TGTGCCAGCAGCTCCCGACTAGCGGGGAGAGAGACCCAGTACTTC
CDR3 protein: CASSSRLAGRETQYF

D gene: TRBD1
J gene: TRBJ1-2
V gene: TRBV20-1
clone size: many
CDR3 DNA: TGCAGTGCCCGAGGTGGACAGGAATATGGCTACACCTTC
CDR3 protein: CSARGGQEYGYTF

D gene: NA
J gene: TRBJ2-4
V gene: TRBV5-6
clone size: NA
CDR3 DNA: TGTGCCAGCAGCGTCCAGGTGCATCCCAAAAACATTCAGTACTTC
CDR3 protein: CASSVQVHPKNIQYF

D gene: TRBD1
J gene: TRBJ1-2
V gene: TRBV20-1
clone size: many
CDR3 DNA: TGCAGTGCCATCTCGGGACAGGAACTCTATGGCTACACCTTC
CDR3 protein: CSAISGQELYGYTF

D gene: NA
J gene: TRBJ2-1
V gene: TRBV9
clone size: many
CDR3 DNA: TGTGCCAGCAGCGTAGCTCCTCAGGCCAACTCCTACAATGAGCAGTTCTTC
CDR3 protein: CASSVAPQANSYNEQFF

D gene: NA
J gene: TRBJ2-3
V gene: TRBV5-1
clone size: few
CDR3 DNA: TGCGCCAGCAGCTTCAACAGGGCAGATACGCAGTATTTT
CDR3 protein: CASSFNRADTQYF

D gene: NA
J gene: TRBJ1-3
V gene: TRBV20-1
clone size: few
CDR3 DNA: TGCGCCGCGGACAGAAGAAACACCATATATTTT
CDR3 protein: CAADRRNTIYF

D gene: NA
J gene: TRBJ2-1
V gene: TRBV6-2/TRBV6-3
clone size: many
CDR3 DNA: TGTGCCAGCAGTCTCTTGTCTCTGAGCTCCTACAATGAGCAGTTCTTC
CDR3 protein: CASSLLSLSSYNEQFF

D gene: NA
J gene: TRBJ2-5
V gene: TRBV5-1
clone size: NA
CDR3 DNA: TGCGCCAGCACCCTCCAGATGTACCAAGAGACCCAGTACTTC
CDR3 protein: CASTLQMYQETQYF

D gene: NA
J gene: TRBJ1-1
V gene: TRBV5-1
clone size: many
CDR3 DNA: TGCGCCAGCAGCTTGCGGCAGGGCGACACTGAAGCTTTCTTT
CDR3 protein: CASSLRQGDTEAFF

D gene: NA
J gene: TRBJ2-6
V gene: TRBV11-2
clone size: many
CDR3 DNA: TGTGCCAGCAGCTTAGAGGGTAGACAGACCTCTGGGGCCAACGTCCTGACTTTC
CDR3 protein: CASSLEGRQTSGANVLTF

D gene: NA
J gene: TRBJ2-7
V gene: TRBV6-4
clone size: few
CDR3 DNA: TGTGCCAGCAAGGACCTCTACGAGCAGTACTTC
CDR3 protein: CASKDLYEQYF

D gene: NA
J gene: TRBJ1-6
V gene: TRBV6-1
clone size: few
CDR3 DNA: TGTGCCAGCAGAGGAGGCGAGAGCTCCTATAATTCACCCCTCCACTTT
CDR3 protein: CASRGGESSYNSPLHF

D gene: NA
J gene: TRBJ2-3
V gene: TRBV29-1
clone size: many
CDR3 DNA: TGCAGCGTGGCCGGTCGGTCCACAGATACGCAGTATTTT
CDR3 protein: CSVAGRSTDTQYF

D gene: NA
J gene: TRBJ2-1
V gene: TRBV7-9
clone size: few
CDR3 DNA: TGTGCCAGCAGCTTCGATCCCCGGCTCCTCTACAATGAGCAGTTCTTC
CDR3 protein: CASSFDPRLLYNEQFF

D gene: TRBD2
J gene: TRBJ2-7
V gene: TRBV7-8
clone size: NA
CDR3 DNA: TGTGCCAGCAGACAGACTAGCGGGGGGGATCCCTACGAGCAGTACTTC
CDR3 protein: CASRQTSGGDPYEQYF

D gene: TRBD1
J gene: TRBJ1-2
V gene: TRBV4-3
clone size: few
CDR3 DNA: TGCGCCAGCAGCCAGAGGGGGCGCAACTATGGCTACACCTTC
CDR3 protein: CASSQRGRNYGYTF

D gene: NA
J gene: TRBJ2-1
V gene: TRBV25-1
clone size: few
CDR3 DNA: TGTGCCAGCAGTGAATACCAGGGGAACTACAATGAGCAGTTCTTC
CDR3 protein: CASSEYQGNYNEQFF

D gene: NA
J gene: TRBJ2-1
V gene: TRBV12-3/TRBV12-4
clone size: many
CDR3 DNA: TGTGCCAGCAGTTTAGTGGCGGGCTCCTTCAATGAGCAGTTCTTC
CDR3 protein: CASSLVAGSFNEQFF

D gene: NA
J gene: TRBJ1-5
V gene: TRBV20-1
clone size: few
CDR3 DNA: TGCAGTGCTAGGTTGGGGGCGGGGAATCAGCCCCAGCATTTT
CDR3 protein: CSARLGAGNQPQHF

D gene: TRBD2
J gene: TRBJ2-3
V gene: TRBV12-3/TRBV12-4
clone size: few
CDR3 DNA: TGTGCCAGCAGTTCACTAGCGGGGGGGACTAGCACAGATACGCAGTATTTT
CDR3 protein: CASSSLAGGTSTDTQYF

D gene: NA
J gene: TRBJ2-7
V gene: TRBV20-1
clone size: NA
CDR3 DNA: TGCAGTGCTAGAGATAGAACTTACGAGCAGTACTTC
CDR3 protein: CSARDRTYEQYF

D gene: NA
J gene: TRBJ1-1
V gene: TRBV5-6
clone size: NA
CDR3 DNA: TGTGCCAGCAGCTTGTTACTCACAGGGCCTAACACTGAAGCTTTCTTT
CDR3 protein: CASSLLLTGPNTEAFF

D gene: NA
J gene: TRBJ2-7
V gene: TRBV7-2
clone size: few
CDR3 DNA: TGTGCCAGCAGCTATTCGGACAGCCACTACGAGCAGTACTTC
CDR3 protein: CASSYSDSHYEQYF